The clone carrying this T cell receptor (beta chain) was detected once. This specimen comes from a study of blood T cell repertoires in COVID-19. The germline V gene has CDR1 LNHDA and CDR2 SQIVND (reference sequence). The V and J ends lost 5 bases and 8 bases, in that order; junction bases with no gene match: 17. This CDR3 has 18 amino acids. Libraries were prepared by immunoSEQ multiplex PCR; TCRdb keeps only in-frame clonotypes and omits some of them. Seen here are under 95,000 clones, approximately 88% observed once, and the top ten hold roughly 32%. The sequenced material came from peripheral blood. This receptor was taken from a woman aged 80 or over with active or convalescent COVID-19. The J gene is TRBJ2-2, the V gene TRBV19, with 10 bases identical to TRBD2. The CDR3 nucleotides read TGTGCCAGTAGTTCGCCGGGACTAGCGCCCCTGTCACCGGGGGAGCTGTTTTTT. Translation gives CASSSPGLAPLSPGELFF.